The T cell receptor (beta chain) under discussion was sequenced for a study of CD8 T cells in Susac syndrome. As for the study in general: Roughly 8 of the sequenced Susac syndrome patients were in remission, and five or six had active disease.

Random hexamers were used to reverse transcribe roughly 0.5 to 1 ug of RNA. One entry per CDR3 protein, called by TCRdb with MiXCR from the immunoSEQ multiplex PCR reads. Found here are over 150,000 distinct CDR3 sequences, roughly 94% of them singletons; the top ten hold 0.099%. The clonotype comes from a human donor with Susac syndrome. Sequencing was performed on CD4+ T cells from PBMCs.

The CDR3 DNA reads TGCAGTGCTAGAGACCCCGGGACAGGGGTGGGGACTGAAGCTTTCTTT. This translates into CSARDPGTGVGTEAFF. The chain links TRBV20-1 to TRBJ1-1; TRBD1 matches at 10 bases. V dropped 0 bases and J dropped 5; count of bases not matched to a gene: 9. Per the germline V gene, CDR1 is DFQATT and CDR2 is SNEGSKA (reference sequence). The CDR3 covers 16 residues.